The entry below describes one T cell receptor (beta chain). This clonotype appeared many times. It has no known antigen specificity. Base qualities are missing; no much larger clone stands one base away. This specimen belongs to a study of HIV-infected patients and healthy controls (dated by TCRdb to the mid-2010s). About the study as a whole: CD4 counts rose modestly but significantly in most of the 16 patients after three months of therapy, yet stayed below normal ranges. Overall T-cell lymphocytopenia was not observed in the patients, and no significant difference from controls was found in total CDR3 counts per chain. No consistent shift in CD8 counts was seen during early therapy, whereas a slight rise was seen in the CD4:CD8 ratio. The study asked whether deep sequencing of the TCR repertoire from small blood samples of HIV patients could detect immune perturbation and reconstitution. After a further year of therapy, viral load was undetectable in all patients, having already become undetectable in about 75% of the 16 patients by the second bleed.

Follow-up blood from HIV-infected patients was collected roughly three months, about 14 weeks, after antiretroviral therapy began. Whole blood was used without cell fractionation, so the repertoire reflected all unsorted peripheral T cells. For RNA extraction, approximately 2.3 ml of peripheral blood was collected into Tempus tubes. Patients were deemed ineligible for enrollment if they had febrile or AIDS-related illness, tumors, hepatitis B or C coinfection, immunomodulatory therapy, recent vaccination or treatment interruptions. Residual genomic DNA was removed with the TURBO-DNase kit and globin mRNA was depleted with GLOBINclear. In the germline V gene, CDR1 corresponds to MNHEY and CDR2 to SVGAGI. From cysteine to phenylalanine, the CDR3 is 15 amino acids long. Kept here is only the CDR3 DNA, which spans 45 bases and is read in frame from base 1. At the junction V is shortened by 0 bases and J by 6 bases, with 14 bases in between.

The full study reports these points: The pairing of alpha and beta chains was not determined in the samples. A major limit on how widely the findings apply, in the view of the authors, was that only sixteen HIV-infected individuals were processed. Compared with untreated HIV+ repertoires, healthy control repertoires had roughly threefold more distinct CDR3s and a higher Shannon diversity. Healthy controls shared more CDR3s between individuals than HIV+ patients, by Jaccard index and by count of highly shared sequences. The dynamics of distinct T-cell subpopulations could not be separated, and sequencing depth was restricted, because whole blood was used. In size-matched repertoire data, the apparent post-therapy recovery of the Gini index in HIV-infected patients was not replicated. The therapy captured by the treated samples lasted only 2 to 4 months, arguably too short a period to observe immune reconstitution given low adult thymic output. Compared with controls, HIV-infected patients showed significantly different mean usage of eight alpha and eight beta V genes. HIV-infected repertoires showed significantly elevated mean Gini indices relative to controls, which possibly reflects oligoclonality. During therapy, a significant decrease in frequency was seen for HIV-associated CDR3s, whereas no significant change was found for CMV-associated CDR3s, although most of them became more frequent. Donor HLA types were not determined in the study. Slight age and sex profile differences between the study cohorts did not explain the observed diversity differences. Rare events from HIV-infected data received too much weight under size-matching, and comparisons were complicated by unequal numbers of distinct sequences between patients and controls. MAIT cell alpha-chain CDR3s were present at high frequency in healthy controls but severely depleted in HIV+ repertoires.

Reverse transcription of about 510 ng RNA was performed with SuperScript III using primers directed against the alpha and beta constant regions. Separate alpha and beta chain libraries were made by chain-specific third strand synthesis with multiplexing indices. To avoid primer bias, the protocol used one single primer pair to amplify every rearrangement within a chain, and the protocol also attached molecular barcodes to each cDNA molecule. Purified cDNA was ligated with T4 RNA Ligase 1 onto a 5' RACE adapter bearing a random hexamer and the SP2 sequencing primer site. Second strand synthesis was primed from the SP2 site with Phusion polymerase, using slow temperature ramps to favor optimal annealing. Each molecule's 12-nucleotide barcode consisted of two random hexamer sequences, both added before amplification and joined together. A brief initial PCR introduced P5 and P7 adapter elements together with a second index, and an approximately 21-cycle amplification PCR using P5s and P7 primers was subsequently performed. In total the libraries went through roughly 27 PCR cycles, after which the libraries were quantified on a Qubit, sized on a Bioanalyzer, and diluted to 4 nM. Sequencing of the normalized libraries was done on an Illumina MiSeq using 2 x 250 paired-end kits. Into approximately 9.3 ul Tris-Cl, the reverse transcription reactions were eluted following cleanup on MinElute columns. Adapter ligations ran for under 30 hours at 16 degrees C and were afterwards cleaned with AMPure XP beads at a 1:1 ratio. On the authors' methods: Demultiplexed FASTQ files were processed with a modified Decombinator that output V, J, insert and barcode information. Sequences that shared a barcode but differed from the dominant sequence were treated as errors and discarded, and barcodes were clustered at Levenshtein distance 3 and counted to estimate the original cDNA molecules. For downstream analyses, the R packages ineq, vegan, igraph and RCytoscape were used, along with IMGT nomenclature and CDR3 definitions. V gene usage was calculated across distinct sequences, with every TCR tallied a single time to avoid skew from clonal expansion. Whenever two unique CDR3 amino acid sequences within a donor differed by a single Levenshtein edit, similarity networks linked them. Published HIV-specific CDR3s (92 alpha, several hundred beta) and CMV-specific CDR3s (fewer than 14 alpha, more than 250 beta) were assembled and queried against the repertoires. Lower sequence numbers were not the cause of the decreased diversity in patients, as random subsampling to size-matched repertoires showed. TCRdb itself trimmed the public reads at Q25 with fastp, ran MiXCR and retained productive beta chains. Each CDR3 protein gets just one entry, which takes the most common genes and DNA from the rows behind it. The V and J calls were not made by the authors but by TCRdb's processing. The sample contains 4,000 to 4,500 distinct CDR3 sequences, roughly 9% of them found a single time. The ten biggest clones cover about 42% of the sample.

This TCR derives from an adult with HIV infection. The specimen comprised blood, sampled during antiretroviral therapy. This chain is built from TRBV6-5 and TRBJ1-1, with no confident D gene call. The CDR3 protein: CASSYSVLIESEAFF. The sequence in DNA is TGTGCCAGCAGTTACTCTGTCCTAATTGAATCTGAAGCTTTCTTT.